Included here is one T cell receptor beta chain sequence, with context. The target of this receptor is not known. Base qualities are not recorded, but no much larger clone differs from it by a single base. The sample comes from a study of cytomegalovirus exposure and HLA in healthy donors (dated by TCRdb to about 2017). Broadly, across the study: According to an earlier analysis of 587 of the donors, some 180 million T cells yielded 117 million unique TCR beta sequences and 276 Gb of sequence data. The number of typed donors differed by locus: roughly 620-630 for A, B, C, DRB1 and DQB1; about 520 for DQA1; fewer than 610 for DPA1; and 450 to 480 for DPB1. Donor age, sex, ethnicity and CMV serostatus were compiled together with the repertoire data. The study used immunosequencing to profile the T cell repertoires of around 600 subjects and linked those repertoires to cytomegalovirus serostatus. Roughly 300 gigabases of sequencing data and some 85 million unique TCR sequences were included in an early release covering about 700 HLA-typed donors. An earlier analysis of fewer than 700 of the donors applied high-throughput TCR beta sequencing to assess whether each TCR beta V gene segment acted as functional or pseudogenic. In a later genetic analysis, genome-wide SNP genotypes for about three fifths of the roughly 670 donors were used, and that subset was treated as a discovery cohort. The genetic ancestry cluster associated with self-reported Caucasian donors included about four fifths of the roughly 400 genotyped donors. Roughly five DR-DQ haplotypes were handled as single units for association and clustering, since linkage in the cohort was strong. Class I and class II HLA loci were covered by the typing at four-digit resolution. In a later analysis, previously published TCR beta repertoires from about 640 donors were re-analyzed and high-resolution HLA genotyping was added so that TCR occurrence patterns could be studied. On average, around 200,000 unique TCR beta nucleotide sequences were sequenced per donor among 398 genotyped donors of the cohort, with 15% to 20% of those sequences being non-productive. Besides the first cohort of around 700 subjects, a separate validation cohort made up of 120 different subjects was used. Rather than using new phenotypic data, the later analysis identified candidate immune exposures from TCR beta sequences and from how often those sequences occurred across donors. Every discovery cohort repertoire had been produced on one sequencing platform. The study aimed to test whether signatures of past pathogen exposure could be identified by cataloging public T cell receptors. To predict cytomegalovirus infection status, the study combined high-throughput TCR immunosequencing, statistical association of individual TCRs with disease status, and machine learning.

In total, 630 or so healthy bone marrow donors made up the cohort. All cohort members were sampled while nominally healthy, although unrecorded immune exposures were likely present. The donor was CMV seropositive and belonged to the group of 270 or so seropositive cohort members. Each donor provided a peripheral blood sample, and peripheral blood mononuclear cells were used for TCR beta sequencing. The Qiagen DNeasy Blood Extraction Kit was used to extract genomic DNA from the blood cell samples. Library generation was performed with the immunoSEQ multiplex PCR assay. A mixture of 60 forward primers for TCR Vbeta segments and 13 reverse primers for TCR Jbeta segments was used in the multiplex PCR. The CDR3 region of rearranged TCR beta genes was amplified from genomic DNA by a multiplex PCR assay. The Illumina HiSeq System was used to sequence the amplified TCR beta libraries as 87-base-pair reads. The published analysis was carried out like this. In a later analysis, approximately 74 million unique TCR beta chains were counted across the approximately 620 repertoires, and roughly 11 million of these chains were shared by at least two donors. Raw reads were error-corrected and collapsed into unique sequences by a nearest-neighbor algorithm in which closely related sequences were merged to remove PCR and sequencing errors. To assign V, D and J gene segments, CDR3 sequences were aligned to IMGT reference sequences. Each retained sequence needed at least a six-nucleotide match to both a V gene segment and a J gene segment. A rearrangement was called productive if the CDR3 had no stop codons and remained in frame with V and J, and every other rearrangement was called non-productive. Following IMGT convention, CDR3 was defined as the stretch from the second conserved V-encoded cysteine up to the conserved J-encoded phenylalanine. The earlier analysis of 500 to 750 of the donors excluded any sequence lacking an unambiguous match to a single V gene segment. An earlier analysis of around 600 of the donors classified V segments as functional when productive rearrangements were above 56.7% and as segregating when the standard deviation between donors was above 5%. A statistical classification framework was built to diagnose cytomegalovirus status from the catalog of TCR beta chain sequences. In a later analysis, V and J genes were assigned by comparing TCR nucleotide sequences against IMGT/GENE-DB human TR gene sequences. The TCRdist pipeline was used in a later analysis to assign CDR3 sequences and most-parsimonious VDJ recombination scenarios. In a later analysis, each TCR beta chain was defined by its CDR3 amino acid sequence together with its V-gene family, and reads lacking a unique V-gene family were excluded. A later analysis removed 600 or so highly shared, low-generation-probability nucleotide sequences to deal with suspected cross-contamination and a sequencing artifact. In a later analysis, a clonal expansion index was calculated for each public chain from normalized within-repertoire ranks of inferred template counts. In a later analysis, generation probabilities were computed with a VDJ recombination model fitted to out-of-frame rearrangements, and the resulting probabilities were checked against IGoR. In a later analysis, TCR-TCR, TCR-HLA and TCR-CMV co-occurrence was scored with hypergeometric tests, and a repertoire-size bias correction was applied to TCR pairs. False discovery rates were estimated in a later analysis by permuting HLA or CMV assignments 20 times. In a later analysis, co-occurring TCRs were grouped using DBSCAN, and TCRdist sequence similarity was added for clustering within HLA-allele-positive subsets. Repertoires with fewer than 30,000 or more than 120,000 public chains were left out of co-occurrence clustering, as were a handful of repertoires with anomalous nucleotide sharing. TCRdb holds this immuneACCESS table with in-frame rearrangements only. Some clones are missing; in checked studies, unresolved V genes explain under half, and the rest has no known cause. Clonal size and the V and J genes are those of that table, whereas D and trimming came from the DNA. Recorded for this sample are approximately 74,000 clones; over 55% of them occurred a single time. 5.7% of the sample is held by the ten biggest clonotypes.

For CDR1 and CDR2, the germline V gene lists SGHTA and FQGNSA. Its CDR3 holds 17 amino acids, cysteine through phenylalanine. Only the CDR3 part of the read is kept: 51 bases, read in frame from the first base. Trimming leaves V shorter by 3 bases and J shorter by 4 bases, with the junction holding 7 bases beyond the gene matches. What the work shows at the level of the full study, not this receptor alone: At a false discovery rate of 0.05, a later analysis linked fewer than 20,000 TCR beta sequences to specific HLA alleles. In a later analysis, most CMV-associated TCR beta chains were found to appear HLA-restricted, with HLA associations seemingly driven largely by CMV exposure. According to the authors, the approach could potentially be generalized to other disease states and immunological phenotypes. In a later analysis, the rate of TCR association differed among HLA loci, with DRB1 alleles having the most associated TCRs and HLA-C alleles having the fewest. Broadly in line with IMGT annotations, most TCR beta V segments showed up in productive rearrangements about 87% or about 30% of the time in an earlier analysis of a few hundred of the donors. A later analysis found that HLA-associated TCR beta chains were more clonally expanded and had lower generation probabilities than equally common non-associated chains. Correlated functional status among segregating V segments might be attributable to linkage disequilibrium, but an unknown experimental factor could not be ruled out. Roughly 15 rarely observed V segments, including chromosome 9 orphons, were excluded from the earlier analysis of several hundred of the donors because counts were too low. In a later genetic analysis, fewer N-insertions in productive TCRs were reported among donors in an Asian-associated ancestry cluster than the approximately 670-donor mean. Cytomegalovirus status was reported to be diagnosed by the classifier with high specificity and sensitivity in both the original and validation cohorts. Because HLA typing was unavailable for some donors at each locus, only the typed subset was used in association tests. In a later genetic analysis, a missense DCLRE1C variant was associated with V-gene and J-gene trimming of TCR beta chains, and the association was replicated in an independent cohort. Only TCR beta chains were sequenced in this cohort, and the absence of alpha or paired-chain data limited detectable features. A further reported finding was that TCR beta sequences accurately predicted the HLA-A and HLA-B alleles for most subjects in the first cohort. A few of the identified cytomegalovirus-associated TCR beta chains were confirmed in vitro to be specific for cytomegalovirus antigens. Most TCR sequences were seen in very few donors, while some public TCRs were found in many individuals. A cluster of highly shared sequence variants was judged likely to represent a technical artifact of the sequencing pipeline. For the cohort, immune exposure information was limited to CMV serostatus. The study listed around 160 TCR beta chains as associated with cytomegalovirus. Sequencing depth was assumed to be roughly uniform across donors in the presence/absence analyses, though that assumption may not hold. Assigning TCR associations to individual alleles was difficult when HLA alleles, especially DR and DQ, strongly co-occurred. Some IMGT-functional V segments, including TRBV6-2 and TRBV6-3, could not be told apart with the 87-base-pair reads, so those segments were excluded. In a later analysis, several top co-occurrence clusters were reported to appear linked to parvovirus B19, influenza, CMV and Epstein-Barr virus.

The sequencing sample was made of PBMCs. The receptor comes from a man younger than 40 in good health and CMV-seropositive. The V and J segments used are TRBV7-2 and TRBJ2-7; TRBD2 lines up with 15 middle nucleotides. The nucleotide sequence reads TGTGCCAGCAGCTTTTCCGGGACTAGCGGGAGGTGGTACGAGCAGTACTTC. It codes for CASSFSGTSGRWYEQYF. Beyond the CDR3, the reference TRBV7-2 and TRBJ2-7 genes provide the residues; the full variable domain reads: GAGVSQSPSNKVTEKGKDVELRCDPISGHTALYWYRQSLGQGLEFLIYFQGNSAPDKSGLPSDRFSAERTGGSVSTLTIQRTQQEDSAVYLCASSFSGTSGRWYEQYFGPGTRLTVT.